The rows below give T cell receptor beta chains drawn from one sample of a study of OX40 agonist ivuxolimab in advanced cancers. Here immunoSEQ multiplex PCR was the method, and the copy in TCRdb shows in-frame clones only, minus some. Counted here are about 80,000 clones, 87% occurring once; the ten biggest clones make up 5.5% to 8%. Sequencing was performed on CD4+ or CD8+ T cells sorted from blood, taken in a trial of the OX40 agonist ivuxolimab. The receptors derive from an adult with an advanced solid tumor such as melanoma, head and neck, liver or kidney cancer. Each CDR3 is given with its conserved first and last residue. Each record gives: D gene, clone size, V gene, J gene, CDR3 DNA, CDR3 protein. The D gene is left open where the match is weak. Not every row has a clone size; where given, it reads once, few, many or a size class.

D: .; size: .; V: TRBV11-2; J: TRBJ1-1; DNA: TGTGCCAGCAGCTTAGTGTACATGGGGAGCACTGAAGCTTTCTTT; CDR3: CASSLVYMGSTEAFF
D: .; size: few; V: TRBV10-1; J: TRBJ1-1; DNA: TGCGCCAGCAGTGAGAAACGGAAGAACACTGAAGCTTTCTTT; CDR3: CASSEKRKNTEAFF
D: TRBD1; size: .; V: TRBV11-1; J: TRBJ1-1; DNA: TGTGCCAGCAGCCTCAACAGGGGAGCGCGAGCTTTCTTT; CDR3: CASSLNRGARAFF
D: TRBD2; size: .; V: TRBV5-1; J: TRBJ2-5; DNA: TGCGCCAGCAGCCGGGGGACTAGCGGACAAGAGACCCAGTACTTC; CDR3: CASSRGTSGQETQYF
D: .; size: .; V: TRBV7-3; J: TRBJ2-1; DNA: TGTGCCAGCAGCTTAAGGGGTCAGCCTTACAATGAGCAGTTCTTC; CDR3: CASSLRGQPYNEQFF
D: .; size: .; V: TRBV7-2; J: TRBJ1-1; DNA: TGTGCCAGCAGCGTGCCCGGGAACACTGAAGCTTTCTTT; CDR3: CASSVPGNTEAFF
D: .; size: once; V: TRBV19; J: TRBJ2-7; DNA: TGTGCCAGTAGTAGGTCCGCGTGGGAGGGGGTCTCCTACGAGCAGTACTTC; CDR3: CASSRSAWEGVSYEQYF
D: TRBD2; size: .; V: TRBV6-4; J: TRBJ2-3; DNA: TGTGCCAGCTCTAAAGGGAGGGGCGATACGCAGTATTTT; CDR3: CASSKGRGDTQYF
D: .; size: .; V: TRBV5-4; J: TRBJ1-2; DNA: TGTGCCAGCAGGGGGCGCGGGCAGGACTATGGCTACACCTTC; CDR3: CASRGRGQDYGYTF
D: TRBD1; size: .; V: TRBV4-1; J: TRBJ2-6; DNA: TGCGCCAGCAGCCAAGGGGACAGCTCTGGGGCCAACGTCCTGACTTTC; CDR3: CASSQGDSSGANVLTF
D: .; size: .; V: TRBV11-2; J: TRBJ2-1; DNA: TGTGCCAGCAGCCCCTTTTTTGGACCTCGCGATGAGCAGTTCTTC; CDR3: CASSPFFGPRDEQFF
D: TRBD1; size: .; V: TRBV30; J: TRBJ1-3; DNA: TGTGCCTGGAGTATCTGGACAGGGCTCACTGGAAACACCATATATTTT; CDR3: CAWSIWTGLTGNTIYF
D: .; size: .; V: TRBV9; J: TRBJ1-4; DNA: TGTGCCAGCAGCGGATCCGGGACACAGAATGAAAAACTGTTTTTT; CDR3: CASSGSGTQNEKLFF
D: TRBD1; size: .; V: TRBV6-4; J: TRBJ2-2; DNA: TGTGCCAGCAGTGAGCGATTACAGGGGGCGAACACCGGGGAGCTGTTTTTT; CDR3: CASSERLQGANTGELFF
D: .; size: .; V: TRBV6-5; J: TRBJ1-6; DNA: TGTGCCAGCACTACCAGGGGAAATTCACCCCTCCACTTT; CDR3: CASTTRGNSPLHF
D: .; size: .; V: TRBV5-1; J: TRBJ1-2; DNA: TGCGCCAGCAGCTCGGCAGGAGCTGATGGCTACACCTTC; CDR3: CASSSAGADGYTF
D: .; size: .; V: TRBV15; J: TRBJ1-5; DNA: TGTGCCACCAGCAGAGACGGGGGGAGTCATCAGCCCCAGCATTTT; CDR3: CATSRDGGSHQPQHF
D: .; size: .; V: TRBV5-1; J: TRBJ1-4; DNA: TGCGCCAGCAGCTTTGGGGGTGTAGTTAATGAAAAACTGTTTTTT; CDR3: CASSFGGVVNEKLFF
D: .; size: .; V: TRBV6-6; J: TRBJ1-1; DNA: TGTGCCAGCAGTGCTCGGAACACTGAAGCTTTCTTT; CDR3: CASSARNTEAFF
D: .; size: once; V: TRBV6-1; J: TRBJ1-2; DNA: TGTGCCAGCAGTGAAGGGACAGGCTACACCTTC; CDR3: CASSEGTGYTF
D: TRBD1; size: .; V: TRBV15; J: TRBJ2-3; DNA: TGTGCCACCACTAGGGACAGGGGGGCAGATACGCAGTATTTT; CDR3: CATTRDRGADTQYF
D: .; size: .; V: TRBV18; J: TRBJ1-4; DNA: TGTGCCAGCTCACGCCGGGGACGGACAAATGAAAAACTGTTTTTT; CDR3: CASSRRGRTNEKLFF
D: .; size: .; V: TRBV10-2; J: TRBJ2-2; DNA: TGCGCCAGCAGGTTAGGGACCGGGGAGCTGTTTTTT; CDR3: CASRLGTGELFF
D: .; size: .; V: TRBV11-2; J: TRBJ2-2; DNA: TGTGCCAGCAGCTTATTACAAAACTCTAACACCGGGGAGCTGTTTTTT; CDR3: CASSLLQNSNTGELFF
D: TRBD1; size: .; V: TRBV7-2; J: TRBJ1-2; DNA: TGTGCCAGCAGCTTAAACAGGGGCTATGGCTACACCTTC; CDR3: CASSLNRGYGYTF
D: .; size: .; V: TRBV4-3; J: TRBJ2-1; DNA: TGCGCCAGCAGCCAAGGGGTAAAAGGGTCCTACAATGAGCAGTTCTTC; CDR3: CASSQGVKGSYNEQFF
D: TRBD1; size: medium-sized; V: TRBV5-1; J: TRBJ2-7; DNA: TGCGCCAGCAGCCTCTCCTTCGGACAGGGGGGAGAGCAGTACTTC; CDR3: CASSLSFGQGGEQYF
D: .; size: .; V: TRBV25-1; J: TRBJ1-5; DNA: TGTGCCAGCAGTGCCTGGGGTGAGGACAGCAATCAGCCCCAGCATTTT; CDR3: CASSAWGEDSNQPQHF
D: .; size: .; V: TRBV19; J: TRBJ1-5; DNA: TGTGCCAGTTCCTCCAGCTCTAGCAATCAGCCCCAGCATTTT; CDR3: CASSSSSSNQPQHF
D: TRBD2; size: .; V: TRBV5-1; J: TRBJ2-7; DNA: TGCGCCAGCAGCTTGTCTCCGGGAGGGAGCTCCTACGAGCAGTACTTC; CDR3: CASSLSPGGSSYEQYF
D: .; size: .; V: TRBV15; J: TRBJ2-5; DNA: TGTGCCACCAGCAGAGATCAGGGTTGGGGGGAGACCCAGTACTTC; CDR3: CATSRDQGWGETQYF
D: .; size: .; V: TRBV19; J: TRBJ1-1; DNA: TGTGCCAGTAGTATAGCTGGCGGCACTTCGAACACTGAAGCTTTCTTT; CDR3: CASSIAGGTSNTEAFF
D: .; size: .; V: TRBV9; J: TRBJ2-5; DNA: TGTGCCAGCAGCGTACGAGGGTCCGAGACCCAGTACTTC; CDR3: CASSVRGSETQYF
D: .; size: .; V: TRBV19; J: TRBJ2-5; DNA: TGTGCCAGTAAAGGGGTTGGCGGGGAGACCCAGTACTTC; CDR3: CASKGVGGETQYF
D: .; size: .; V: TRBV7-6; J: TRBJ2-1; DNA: TGTGCCAGCAGCTTAGACGGGGGGCCCGCCAATGAGCAGTTCTTC; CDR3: CASSLDGGPANEQFF
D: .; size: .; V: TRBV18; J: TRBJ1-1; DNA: TGTGCCAGCTCACCTCCACTAGGGACAACGAACACTGAAGCTTTCTTT; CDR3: CASSPPLGTTNTEAFF
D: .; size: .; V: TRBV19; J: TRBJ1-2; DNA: TGTGCCAGTAGTATATACGGCGGGGGTCGATGGTATGGCTACACCTTC; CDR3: CASSIYGGGRWYGYTF
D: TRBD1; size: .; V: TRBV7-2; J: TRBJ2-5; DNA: TGTGCCAGCAGCTTTTTACTGACAGGGAAGGAGACCCAGTACTTC; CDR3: CASSFLLTGKETQYF
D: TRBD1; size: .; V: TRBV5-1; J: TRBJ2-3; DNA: TGCGCCAGCGGGACAGGGTTAGGCACAGATACGCAGTATTTT; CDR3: CASGTGLGTDTQYF
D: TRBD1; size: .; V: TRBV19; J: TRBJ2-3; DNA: TGTGCCAGTAGCCCGGGACAGGGGGTTTTAAATACGCAGTATTTT; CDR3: CASSPGQGVLNTQYF
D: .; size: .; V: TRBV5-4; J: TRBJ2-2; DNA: TGTGCCAGCAGCGAGGGACTGAACACCGGGGAGCTGTTTTTT; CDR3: CASSEGLNTGELFF